Presented here are 17 T cell receptor beta chains from one specimen sequenced in a study of post-analysis software for immune sequencing data. General study results and limits: Included in a set of roughly five TRBV segments more frequent in patients than controls were TRBV5-6, TRBV5-1 and TRBV20-1.

These receptors have no known antigen. cDNA libraries for TCR beta contained unique molecular identifiers. MiXCR, run by TCRdb on the PCR reads, gives a single entry per CDR3 protein. The sample holds about 560,000 distinct CDR3 sequences, about 40% seen once. The sample consisted of blood. Receptors were obtained from a girl aged 5-17 years with multiple sclerosis.

The chain couples TRBV12-3 or TRBV12-4 to TRBJ1-2, with 10 bases matching TRBD1. This CDR3 has 17 residues. The J segment lost 3 bases and the V segment lost 1 base, leaving 8 bases of the junction unmatched. The CDR3 sequence: CASSLDLGQGNYYGYTF. The CDR3 coding sequence is TGTGCCAGCAGTTTAGACTTGGGACAGGGGAACTACTATGGCTACACCTTC.

The rearrangement joins TRBV20-1 to TRBJ2-5, with D tentatively TRBD2 (5 bases). Between the trimmed V and J ends, which lost 1 base and 5 bases, there was a span of 14 bases. Germline-derived CDR1 and CDR2 are DFQATT and SNEGSKA (reference sequence). The CDR3 has 14 residues. The CDR3 reads CSARVPTIRETQYF. As DNA, the CDR3 is TGCAGTGCTAGAGTCCCGACTATCCGGGAGACCCAGTACTTC.

This CDR3 reads CASSGTAVNYGYTF. In DNA form, the CDR3 reads TGTGCCAGCAGCGGGACGGCAGTAAACTATGGCTACACCTTC. V is TRBV7-2 and J is TRBJ1-2; TRBD1 is a possible D gene (5 bases). The CDR3 totals 14 residues. V lost 5 bases and J lost 2, with 12 bases in between. Germline V CDR1 and CDR2: SGHTA, FQGNSA.

This clonotype was seen a few times. Relative to the germline gene, one junction end is altered; a read error may explain this. This chain uses TRBV7-7 with TRBJ2-1, with D possibly being TRBD1 (5 bases). This CDR3 contains 15 residues. CDR1 SSHAT and CDR2 FNYEAQ come from the germline V gene (reference sequence). DNA of the CDR3: TGTGCTAGCAGCTTAGGGGCCTACACAAACAATGAGCAGTTCTTC. Translating it yields CASSLGAYTNNEQFF.

The CDR3 protein is CATSAGAEETQYF. Here the CDR3 DNA reads TGTGCCACTTCGGCGGGGGCAGAAGAGACCCAGTACTTC. V is TRBV15 and J is TRBJ2-5, with D perhaps TRBD2 (7 bases). The germline V gene encodes CDR1 LNHNV and CDR2 YYDKDF (reference sequence). The CDR3 contains 13 residues. V was shortened by 9 bases and J by 3 bases, with 14 bases between the two germline ends.

This clonotype was detected only a few times. The chain uses TRBV4-1 and TRBJ1-1; D ambiguous. Trimming shortened V by 0 bases and J by 5 bases, and 19 bases separated the two germline ends. The CDR3 sequence is 17 residues long. Germline CDR1 reads MGHRA; CDR2 reads YSYEKL. CDR3: CASSQDRFISPATEAFF. The DNA for the CDR3 is TGCGCCAGCAGCCAAGATCGGTTCATCTCCCCGGCAACTGAAGCTTTCTTT.

This chain links TRBV5-1 with TRBJ2-7; D not certain. Germline V gene lookup returns CDR1 SGHRS and CDR2 YFSETQ. The CDR3 runs to 14 residues. The V end lost 0 bases, the J end lost 6 bases, and 13 bases lay between the germline ends. CDR3 residues: CASSLGSPSPEQYF. The DNA for the CDR3 is TGCGCCAGCAGCTTGGGGTCCCCCAGCCCCGAGCAGTACTTC.

The chain combines TRBV12-3 or TRBV12-4 with TRBJ2-1, with 13 bases identical to TRBD2. The CDR3 sequence is 19 residues long. The trim removed 5 bases at V and 10 bases at J, leaving 20 bases unmatched. The CDR3 reads CASSPSPGLAGLFAYEQFF. The CDR3 coding sequence is TGTGCCAGCAGTCCAAGTCCGGGACTAGCGGGACTATTTGCCTACGAGCAGTTCTTC.

The rearrangement joins TRBV7-8 to TRBJ1-1; D possibly corresponds to TRBD1 (5 bases). The CDR3 consists of 15 residues. Germline lookup yields CDR1 SGHVS and CDR2 FQNEAQ. V gave up 1 base and J gave up 3 bases, with 12 bases separating them. As DNA, the CDR3 is TGTGCCAGCAGCTTAGGGGAAGGGGCGGACACTGAAGCTTTCTTT. Amino acids: CASSLGEGADTEAFF.

This clonotype has just a few counts. The gene calls are TRBV5-5 and TRBJ2-5; 9 bases align to TRBD2. Germline V gene sequence: CDR1 SGHKS, CDR2 YYEKEE (reference sequence). The CDR3 sequence is 16 residues long. Trimming at V came to 1 base and at J to 1 base, leaving 5 bases not matched to a gene. This CDR3 is CASSLNAGGSQETQYF. As DNA, the CDR3 is TGTGCCAGCAGCTTGAACGCGGGAGGGAGCCAAGAGACCCAGTACTTC.

The CDR3 is CASSLGPNLLGEQYF. In nucleotides, the CDR3 is TGTGCCAGCAGCTTGGGGCCCAACCTCTTGGGCGAGCAGTACTTC. V usage is TRBV13 and J usage is TRBJ2-4; a weak D match, TRBD1 (5 bases). The J call may be wrong; the DNA end is better matched by TRBJ2-7. In germline, CDR1 is PRHDT, CDR2 FYEKMQ (reference sequence). The CDR3 covers 15 residues.

This chain links TRBV12-3 or TRBV12-4 with TRBJ1-1, with a tentative D call TRBD1 (6 bases). CDR3 length equals 16 residues. V lost 4 bases, J lost 10 bases, and 25 bases lay in between. CDR3 residues: CASSSNSPMRGARAFF. CDR3 in DNA: TGTGCCAGCAGTTCGAACAGCCCGATGCGGGGGGCGCGAGCTTTCTTT.

The chain has TRBV27 and TRBJ2-7; D possibly matches TRBD1 or TRBD2 (6 bases each). Deletions cut 8 bases from V and 5 bases from J, with 16 bases between. Germline values: CDR1 MNHEY, CDR2 SMNVEV (reference sequence). This CDR3 region has 13 residues. CDR3 DNA sequence: TGTGCCAGCCACGACGGCGGGACAAACGAGCAGTACTTC. Translation gives CASHDGGTNEQYF.

This clonotype turned up a few times. The J gene is TRBJ2-7, the V gene TRBV20-1; no definite D call. The V end lost 5 bases, the J end lost 5 bases, and 16 bases lay between the germline ends. The CDR3 contains 13 residues. Per germline, CDR1 DFQATT and CDR2 SNEGSKA (reference sequence). The CDR3 reads CSAAGSRRHEQYF. The DNA of the CDR3 is TGCAGTGCTGCAGGCTCACGGCGCCACGAGCAGTACTTC.

This chain uses TRBV10-3 with TRBJ2-3, with D tentatively TRBD1 or TRBD2 (6 bases each). The CDR3 is made up of 17 amino acids. The germline V and J ends were trimmed by 5 bases and 0 bases, with 18 bases remaining between them. The V gene's germline CDR1 is ENHRY and CDR2 SYGVKD. The CDR3 bases are TGTGCCATCAGTTCCCAGGAAGGGGGGCTCAGCACAGATACGCAGTATTTT. Protein: CAISSQEGGLSTDTQYF.

This CDR3 is CASSPTPTYEQYF. The CDR3 coding sequence is TGTGCCAGCAGCCCCACCCCTACCTACGAGCAGTACTTC. The chain is built from TRBV7-9 and TRBJ2-7; D remains unclear. This CDR3 is built from 13 residues. Germline lookup yields CDR1 SEHNR and CDR2 FQNEAQ (reference sequence). Trimming pared 5 bases from V and 2 bases from J, leaving 10 bases between.

The V and J genes are TRBV10-3 and TRBJ2-7, with D perhaps being TRBD1 or TRBD2 (6 bases each). V lost 0 bases, J lost 6 bases, and 9 bases lay in between. The CDR3 has 13 amino acids. Germline assignment: CDR1 ENHRY and CDR2 SYGVKD. The CDR3 nucleotides read TGTGCCATCAGTGAGTCGGGGGGCCGCGAGCAGTACTTC. It encodes CAISESGGREQYF.